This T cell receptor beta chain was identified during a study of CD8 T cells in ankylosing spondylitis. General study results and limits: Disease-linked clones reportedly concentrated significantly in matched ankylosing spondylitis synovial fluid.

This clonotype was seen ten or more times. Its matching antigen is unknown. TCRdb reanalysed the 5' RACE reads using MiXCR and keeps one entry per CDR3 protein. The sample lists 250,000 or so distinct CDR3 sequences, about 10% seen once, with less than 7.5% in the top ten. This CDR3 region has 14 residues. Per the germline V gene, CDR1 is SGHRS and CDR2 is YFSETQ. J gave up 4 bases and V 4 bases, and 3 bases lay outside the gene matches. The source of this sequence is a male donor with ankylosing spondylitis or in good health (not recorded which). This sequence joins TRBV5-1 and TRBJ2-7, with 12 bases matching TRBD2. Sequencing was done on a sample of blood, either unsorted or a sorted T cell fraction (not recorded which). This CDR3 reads CASSRGLAGYEQYF. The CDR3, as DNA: TGCGCCAGCAGCAGGGGACTAGCGGGTTACGAGCAGTACTTC.